This T cell receptor beta chain was sequenced for a study of T-cell reconstitution after alpha-beta-depleted transplantation in children. Study-wide points: Surviving recipient T cells and thymic progenitors accounted for the high day-60 TCRbeta diversity observed in some patients. Alpha-beta T cells present about two months after transplant were reported to originate from several hundred expanded graft clones. Most T-cell counts and diversity one year after the transplant came from T cells that were newly produced.

Researchers prepared the TCRbeta library using unique molecular identifiers, the study reports. TCRdb itself ran the PCR reads through MiXCR, one entry per CDR3 protein. This table has more than 100,000 distinct CDR3 sequences, under 25% appearing once. In germline, CDR1 is DFQATT, CDR2 SNEGSKA (reference sequence). Trimming removed 6 bases from V and 0 bases from J, with 14 bases in between. There are 14 residues in the CDR3. In the case of this clonotype: Its target is unknown.

The sequencing used PBMCs, mostly from graft donor cells, collected 180 days after TCRalphabeta/CD19-depleted stem cell transplant. The chain links TRBV20-1 to TRBJ1-2, with a tentative D call TRBD1 (5 bases). The sequence was obtained from a male patient aged 2 to 10 who had a stem cell transplant for chronic granulomatous disease, so the T cells may come from the graft donor. Here the CDR3 reads CSAYDSRANYGYTF. The CDR3 DNA sequence: TGCAGTGCATATGACAGTAGAGCTAACTATGGCTACACCTTC.